These 4 T cell receptor beta chains share one sample of origin, sequenced in a study of early T cells in non-severe SARS-CoV-2 infection. TCRdb re-analysed the 5' RACE reads in MiXCR, keeping a single row per CDR3 protein. The sample shows some 50,000 distinct CDR3 sequences, about 4.6% of them seen only once. Sequencing was done on a sample of whole blood. These receptors all come from an adult who was a healthcare worker with PCR-confirmed SARS-CoV-2 infection or an uninfected control (not recorded which).

This clonotype turned up a few times. This chain joins TRBV24-1 and TRBJ2-1; 10 nucleotides agree with TRBD2. Per the germline V gene, CDR1 is KGHDR and CDR2 is SFDVKD. CDR3 size: 16 residues. Trimming cost V 5 bases and J 4 bases; bases outside gene matches: 7. CDR3: CATSGFTSGAYNEQFF. CDR3 sequence (DNA): TGTGCCACCAGTGGTTTTACTAGCGGGGCGTACAATGAGCAGTTCTTC.

This clonotype was observed many times. V usage is TRBV20-1 and J usage is TRBJ1-6; 7 bases fit TRBD1. CDR3 length: 14 amino acids. With 6 bases clipped from V and 8 bases from J, the junction kept 10 bases outside the gene matches. From germline, CDR1 is DFQATT and CDR2 SNEGSKA (reference sequence). The CDR3 loop is CSARNRGSDSPLHF. The CDR3 region has the DNA TGCAGTGCCAGAAACAGGGGTTCGGATTCACCCCTCCACTTT.

This clonotype was counted at least ten times. The chain couples TRBV2 to TRBJ2-7; TRBD1 agrees at 8 bases. Germline CDR1 SNHLY, CDR2 FYNNEI. This CDR3 has 14 residues. With V trimmed by 6 bases and J by 5 bases, 9 bases remained unmatched. The CDR3 region has the DNA TGTGCCAGCAGGCGGACAGGGAAAGGGCACGAGCAGTACTTC. Its translation: CASRRTGKGHEQYF.

This clonotype was detected a few times. The V call is TRBV4-2, the J call TRBJ2-5; 9 positions agree with TRBD2. The CDR3 consists of 16 residues. Germline V gene sequence: CDR1 LGHNA, CDR2 YNFKEQ. V was clipped by 0 bases and J by 1 base; unmatched bases: 3. CDR3 protein: CASSQERREGQETQYF. DNA for the CDR3: TGTGCCAGCAGCCAAGAACGGCGGGAGGGCCAAGAGACCCAGTACTTC.